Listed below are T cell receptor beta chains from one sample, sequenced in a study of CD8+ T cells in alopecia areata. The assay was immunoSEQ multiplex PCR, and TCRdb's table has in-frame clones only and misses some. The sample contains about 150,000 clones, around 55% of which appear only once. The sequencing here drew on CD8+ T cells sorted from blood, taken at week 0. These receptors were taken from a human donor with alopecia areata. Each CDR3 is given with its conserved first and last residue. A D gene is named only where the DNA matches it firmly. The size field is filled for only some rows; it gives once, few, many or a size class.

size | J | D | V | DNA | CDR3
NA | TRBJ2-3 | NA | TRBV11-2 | TGTGCCAGCAGCTTCGGCCACAGCAGCACAGATACGCAGTATTTT | CASSFGHSSTDTQYF
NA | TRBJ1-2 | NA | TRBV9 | TGTGCCAGCAGCGTAGTGGCAACTCAACCTAACTATGGCTACACCTTC | CASSVVATQPNYGYTF
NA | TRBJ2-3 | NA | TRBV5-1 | TGCGCCAGCAGCTTGCTTCGAAGCACAGATACGCAGTATTTT | CASSLLRSTDTQYF
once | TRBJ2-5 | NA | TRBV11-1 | TGTGCCAGCAGCACCCTCGGAGGGATTCAAGAGACCCAGTACTTC | CASSTLGGIQETQYF
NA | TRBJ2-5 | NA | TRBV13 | TGTGCCAGCAGCCCCCCAGGCGGAGAGACCCAGTACTTC | CASSPPGGETQYF
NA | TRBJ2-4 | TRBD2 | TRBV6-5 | TGTGCCAGCAGTTACTCGAAGGGTCCGGGGGGCATTCAGTACTTC | CASSYSKGPGGIQYF
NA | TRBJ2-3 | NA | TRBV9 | TGTGCCAGCAGCTCATCAGGGGTTTCGAGCACAGATACGCAGTATTTT | CASSSSGVSSTDTQYF
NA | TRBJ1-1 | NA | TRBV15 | TGTGCCACCAGCAATAGTTTTCCCGGGACAGAAGCTTTCTTT | CATSNSFPGTEAFF
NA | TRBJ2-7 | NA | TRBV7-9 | TGTGCCAGCAGCCCCTCGGCAGGTGTAAGGAACGAGCAGTACTTC | CASSPSAGVRNEQYF
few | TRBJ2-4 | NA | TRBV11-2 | TGTGCCAGCAGCTTTTCAGGCAGGAAAAACATTCAGTACTTC | CASSFSGRKNIQYF
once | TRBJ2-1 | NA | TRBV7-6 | TGTGCCAGCAGCCCCTTCTCAGGGGAGCAGTTCTTC | CASSPFSGEQFF
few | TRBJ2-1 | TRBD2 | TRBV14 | TGTGCCAGCAGCCAAGTCTTCCAGCGGGGGCTCAATGAGCAGTTCTTC | CASSQVFQRGLNEQFF
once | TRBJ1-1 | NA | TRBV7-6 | TGTGCCAGCAGCTTAGACGAGGGCACTGAAGCTTTCTTT | CASSLDEGTEAFF
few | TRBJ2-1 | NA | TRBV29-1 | TGCACCACCGAGGAGGGGGACTCCTACAATGAGCAGTTCTTC | CTTEEGDSYNEQFF
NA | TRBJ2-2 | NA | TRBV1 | TGCACCAGCAGCCAAGGGGGGACAGCGAACACCGGGGAGCTGTTTTTT | CTSSQGGTANTGELFF
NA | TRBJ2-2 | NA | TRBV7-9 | TGTGCCAGCAGCTTAGAACTTCGTCAGGGGAACACCGGGGAGCTGTTTTTT | CASSLELRQGNTGELFF
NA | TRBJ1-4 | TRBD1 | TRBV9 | TGTGCCAGCAGCGTAGGGGCAGGGGGTAAAAAACTGTTTTTT | CASSVGAGGKKLFF
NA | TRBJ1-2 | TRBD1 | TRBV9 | TGTGCCAGCAGCCCTTGGACAGGGGGCGGCTATGGCTACACCTTC | CASSPWTGGGYGYTF
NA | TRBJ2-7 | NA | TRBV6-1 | TGTGCCAGCAGTCAACGACCAGAATACTACGAGCAGTACTTC | CASSQRPEYYEQYF
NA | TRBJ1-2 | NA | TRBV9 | TGTGCCAGCAGACCTTTCACACGTGGCTACACCTTC | CASRPFTRGYTF
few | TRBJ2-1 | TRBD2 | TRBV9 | TGTGCCAGCAGCGTAGGCGGGGGGGCCTACAATGAGCAGTTCTTC | CASSVGGGAYNEQFF
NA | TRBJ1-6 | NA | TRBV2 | TGTGCCAGCAGTGAAGGGACCCGGGTTTCACCCCTCCACTTT | CASSEGTRVSPLHF
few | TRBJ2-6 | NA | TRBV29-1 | TGCAGCGTTGAAGGACACCTCTCTGGGGCCAACGTCCTGACTTTC | CSVEGHLSGANVLTF
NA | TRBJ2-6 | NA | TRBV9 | TGTGCCAGCAGTGATCCGTTAGGCTCTGGGGCCAACGTCCTGACTTTC | CASSDPLGSGANVLTF
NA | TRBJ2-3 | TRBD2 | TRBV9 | TGTGCCAGCAGCGGGGGGCTAGCGGGAACAGATACGCAGTATTTT | CASSGGLAGTDTQYF
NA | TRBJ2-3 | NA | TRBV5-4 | TGTGCCCACCTGGGAGGTGACTTCACAGATACGCAGTATTTT | CAHLGGDFTDTQYF
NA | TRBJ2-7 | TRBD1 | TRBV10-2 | TGCGCCAGCAGGGACAGGGGGAGCTCCTACGAGCAGTACTTC | CASRDRGSSYEQYF
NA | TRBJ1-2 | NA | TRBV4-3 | TGCGCCAGCAGCCAAGAGAGTGGGGCTGATGGCTACACCTTC | CASSQESGADGYTF
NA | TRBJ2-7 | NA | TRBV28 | TGTGCCAGCAGTTTATTAGTGGCGGGGCAGGCCCCCTACGAGCAGTACTTC | CASSLLVAGQAPYEQYF
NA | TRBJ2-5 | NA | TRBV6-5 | TGTGCCAGCACCACGGGGGACGGCGAGAAGACCCAGTACTTC | CASTTGDGEKTQYF
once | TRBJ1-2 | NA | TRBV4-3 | TGCGCCAGCAGCCAAGATAGGGCAGGTCTTAACTATGGCTACACCTTC | CASSQDRAGLNYGYTF
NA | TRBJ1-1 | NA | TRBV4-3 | TGCGCCAGCAGCCAAGCTCGGGACACTGAAGCTTTCTTT | CASSQARDTEAFF
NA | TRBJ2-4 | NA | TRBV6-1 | TGTGCCAGCAGGGAAACCGGGACGCTCCTAGCCAAAAACATTCAGTACTTC | CASRETGTLLAKNIQYF
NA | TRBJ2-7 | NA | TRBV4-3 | TGCGCCAGCAGCCAAGTTAGGGGGTCCTACGAGCAGTACTTC | CASSQVRGSYEQYF
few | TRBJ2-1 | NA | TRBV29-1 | TGCAGCGTTGACGCGGATGAGCAGTTCTTC | CSVDADEQFF
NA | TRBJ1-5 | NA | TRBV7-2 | TGTGCCAGCAGCTTAGGGGTTATGGTTGGCAATCAGCCCCAGCATTTT | CASSLGVMVGNQPQHF
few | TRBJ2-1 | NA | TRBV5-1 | TGCGCCAGCAGCCCCCAGGTGGAGCAGTTCTTC | CASSPQVEQFF
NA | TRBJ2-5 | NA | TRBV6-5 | TGTGCCAGCGGTGAAGGGACCCAGTACTTC | CASGEGTQYF
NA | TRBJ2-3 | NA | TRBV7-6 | TGTGCCAGCAGCGCCAGACGCAGGGATAGCACAGATACGCAGTATTTT | CASSARRRDSTDTQYF
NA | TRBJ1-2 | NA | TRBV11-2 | TGTGCCAGCAGCTTAGACAGGGCTGACTATGGCTACACCTTC | CASSLDRADYGYTF
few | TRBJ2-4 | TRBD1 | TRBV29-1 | TGCAGCGTTGCCGACAGGGGCGCGAACATTCAGTACTTC | CSVADRGANIQYF
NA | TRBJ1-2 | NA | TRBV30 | TGTGCCTGGAGTTCCAACAGGGACGGCTACACCTTC | CAWSSNRDGYTF